This T cell receptor (beta chain) stems from a study of CD8+ T cells in alopecia areata. In the study overall: Patients in the study were on tofacitinib for 6 to 18 months, then off it for 6 months.

Specimens obtained from alopecia areata patients comprised lesional scalp punch biopsies and peripheral blood. This CDR3 has 12 residues. Trimming removed 4 bases at V and 10 bases at J, with 8 bases between. Following RNA extraction, reverse transcription yielded cDNA that acted as the sequencing template. TCRdb's table, derived via immunoSEQ multiplex PCR, lists solely in-frame clones and lacks some. The data hold some 130,000 clones, with almost 50% observed a single time. This clone showed up just a few times. Its antigen is as yet unknown. Study-wide findings and caveats: Sequencing of scalp tissue also captures the resident alphabeta T cells of normal skin. It was less clear whether patients shared TCRs than it was in mice, possibly because of HLA.

The chain links TRBV23-1 to TRBJ1-6; no reliable D call. TRBV23-1 is treated as an ORF (open reading frame) with a function not yet certain. The receptor comes from a human donor with alopecia areata. The material was CD8+ T cells sorted from blood, obtained at week 0. For the CDR3, the DNA is TGCGCCAGCAGTCTGAGTCCCTCACCCCTCCACTTT. Protein product: CASSLSPSPLHF.